This T cell receptor beta chain was identified in a study of T-cell memory formation after mild COVID-19. Overall study findings and caveats: Clones that contracted clustered mainly in CM and EM if CD4+ and in EMRA if CD8+. Clones contracting across day 15 to 85 had a balanced CD4/CD8 profile; later expanding clones leaned CD4+. Pre-infection memory already had some responding clones, implying cross-reactive memory joined.

V gave up 4 bases and J gave up 6 bases; unmatched junction bases: 14. CDR3 length: 17 amino acids. The germline V gene has CDR1 SGHVS and CDR2 FQNEAQ. MiXCR was run by TCRdb on the 5' RACE reads, yielding one entry per CDR3 protein. The data contain 150,000 or so distinct CDR3 sequences, about 14% of them singletons. This clonotype showed up just a few times. Its antigen is not known. V is TRBV7-8 and J is TRBJ1-4, with TRBD1 matching over 7 bases. The receptor was derived from an adult woman who had mild COVID-19 (a few samples of this study predate the infection). Cell type and time point are not known. The sequencing sample was made of PBMCs or a T cell subset sorted from them (not recorded which). CDR3 DNA: TGTGCCAGCAGCTCCCGGCGGCAGGGGGAAAGGGATGAAAAACTGTTTTTT. It codes for CASSSRRQGERDEKLFF. Drawing the rest from reference TRBV7-8 and TRBJ1-4, the complete variable domain is GAGVSQSPRYKVAKRGQDVALRCDPISGHVSLFWYQQALGQGPEFLTYFQNEAQLDKSGLPSDRFFAERPEGSVSTLKIQRTQQEDSAVYLCASSSRRQGERDEKLFFGSGTQLSVL.